This T cell receptor beta chain was recovered during a study of cytomegalovirus exposure and HLA in healthy donors. Points from the study as a whole: High specificity and sensitivity for cytomegalovirus status were reported for the classifier. For most TCR beta V segments, an earlier analysis put the productive rate at about 87% or about 30% of the time.

Donors in the study were healthy people who gave bone marrow. 60 Vbeta and 13 Jbeta primers were used in PCR. TCRdb keeps only in-frame clones here, not all; method: immunoSEQ multiplex PCR. The sample includes roughly 150,000 clones, approximately 77% of them seen just once. With regard to this clone: No antigen is known for it. The same CDR3 can be traced to other DNA sequences in this sample.

Sequenced: PBMCs. The receptor comes from a man aged 25 to 40 in good health and CMV-seronegative.

The CDR3 region is CASSRGTGTAKLFF. The CDR3 coding sequence is TGTGCCAGCAGCCGTGGGACAGGGACAGCAAAACTGTTTTTT. The chain carries TRBV2 and TRBJ1-4; 9 positions match TRBD1. There are 14 residues in the CDR3. Germline values: CDR1 SNHLY, CDR2 FYNNEI. J was trimmed by 10 bases and V by 6 bases; bases with no gene match: 9.